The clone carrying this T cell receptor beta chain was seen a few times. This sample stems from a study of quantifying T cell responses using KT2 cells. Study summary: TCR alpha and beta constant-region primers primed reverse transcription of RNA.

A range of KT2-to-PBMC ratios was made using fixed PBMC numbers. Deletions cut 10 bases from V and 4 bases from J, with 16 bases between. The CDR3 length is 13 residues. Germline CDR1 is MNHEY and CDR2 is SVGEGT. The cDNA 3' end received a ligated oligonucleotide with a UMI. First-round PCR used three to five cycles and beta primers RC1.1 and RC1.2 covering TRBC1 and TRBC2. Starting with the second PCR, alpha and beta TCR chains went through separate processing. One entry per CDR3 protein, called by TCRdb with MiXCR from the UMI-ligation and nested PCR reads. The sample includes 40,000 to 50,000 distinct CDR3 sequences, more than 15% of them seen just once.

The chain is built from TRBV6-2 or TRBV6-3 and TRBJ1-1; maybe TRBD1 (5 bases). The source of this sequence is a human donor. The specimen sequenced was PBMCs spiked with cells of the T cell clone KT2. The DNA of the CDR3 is TGTGCCATAGGGACGCCAAAAGTCACTGAAGCTTTCTTT. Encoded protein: CAIGTPKVTEAFF.